In its sample, the clone carrying this T cell receptor beta chain was seen a few times. Its target is not known. The germline V gene has CDR1 LNHNV and CDR2 YYDKDF (reference sequence). Germline trimming cut 4 bases from V and 2 bases from J; bases unmatched to any gene: 12. The CDR3 covers 18 residues. The data were obtained in a study of T cell repertoires in cytomegalovirus infection. From the reads, TCRdb called clonotypes with MiXCR, one entry per CDR3 protein. The data hold roughly 69,000 distinct CDR3 sequences, with roughly 28% observed a single time. Specimen: CD8+ T cells from cultured PBMCs, collected from culture after CMV antigen stimulation. This clonotype was sampled from a human donor in good health (CMV status not recorded). Some clones in this sample may be carry-over from other donors' samples. J is TRBJ2-1 and V is TRBV15; 9 bases line up with TRBD2. DNA of the CDR3: TGTGCCACCAGCACCAACTGGCCTAGCGGGGAAACCTACAATGAGCAGTTCTTC. Protein: CATSTNWPSGETYNEQFF. Looking up the rest from reference TRBV15 and TRBJ2-1 gives the full variable domain: DAMVIQNPRYQVTQFGKPVTLSCSQTLNHNVMYWYQQKSSQAPKLLFHYYDKDFNNEADTPDNFQSRRPNTSFCFLDIRSPGLGDTAMYLCATSTNWPSGETYNEQFFGPGTRLTVL.